This T cell receptor (beta chain) was identified in a study of control samples from healthy donors and cancer patients. Assay: immunoSEQ multiplex PCR; the TCRdb copy retains only in-frame clones and omits some. Among about 170,000 clones listed, 90% to 95% were seen once. CDR1 is SGHVS and CDR2 is FNYEAQ in the germline V gene. The CDR3 covers 16 residues. Unmatched junction bases numbered 10, after V lost 6 bases and J lost 5 bases. The chain combines TRBV7-6 with TRBJ2-7; 13 bases are shared with TRBD2. The receptor comes from a woman aged 25 to 39 in good health. The sequenced material came from blood. The CDR3 loop is CASSPNPGTSGNEQYF. CDR3 nucleotides: TGTGCCAGCAGTCCTAATCCCGGGACTAGCGGGAACGAGCAGTACTTC.